The 30 T cell receptor beta chains below were found in one sample sequenced in a study of identical twins. TCRdb fed the 5' RACE reads into MiXCR, producing one record per CDR3 protein. The repertoire has some 760,000 distinct CDR3 sequences, 15% to 20% of them found once; the top ten carry 10% to 15%. Separately, the same data were catalogued under a study of T cells expressing NK-cell markers.

The sample taken for sequencing was PBMCs. Receptors originate from a woman between 18 and 29 years old in good health.

This rearrangement joins TRBV5-1 to TRBJ2-7, with TRBD2 matching 7 bases. V was pared by 4 bases and J by 5 bases, with 6 bases of the junction left unmatched. The CDR3 contains 13 residues. Germline V gene sequence: CDR1 SGHRS, CDR2 YFSETQ. Here the CDR3 DNA reads TGCGCCAGCAGCGTCGAGCTAGCGGACGAGCAGTACTTC. It yields the protein CASSVELADEQYF. Filled out from reference TRBV5-1 and TRBJ2-7, the complete variable domain reads KAGVTQTPRYLIKTRGQQVTLSCSPISGHRSVSWYQQTPGQGLQFLFEYFSETQRNKGNFPGRFSGRQFSNSRSEMNVSTLELGDSALYLCASSVELADEQYFGPGTRLTVT.

The sample holds a few counts of this clonotype. The chain has TRBV7-2 and TRBJ2-7; a possible D gene is TRBD2 (6 bases). This CDR3 region has 16 residues. Trimming removed 7 bases at V and 0 bases at J, with 19 bases between. CDR1 is SGHTA, CDR2 FQGNSA, per germline. This CDR3 is CASTPLTSGSSYEQYF. The DNA of the CDR3 is TGTGCCAGCACCCCACTGACCAGCGGGTCCTCCTACGAGCAGTACTTC.

The sample holds a few counts of this clonotype. The CDR3 DNA sequence: TGTGCCATCAGGTACAGTCACGATTCACCCCTCCACTTT. Amino acids: CAIRYSHDSPLHF. The gene calls are TRBV10-3 and TRBJ1-6; D is unclear. Germline V lookup: CDR1 ENHRY, CDR2 SYGVKD. The V and J ends lost 6 bases and 8 bases respectively, with 11 bases between them. The CDR3 length is 13 residues.

Comments on this clonotype: This sequence may be a read error, since a much larger clone differs from it by one base. The chain combines TRBV6-2 or TRBV6-3 with TRBJ2-6; D remains unclear. The V and J ends lost 7 bases and 0 bases respectively, with 4 bases between them. The CDR3 consists of 13 residues. From germline, CDR1 is MNHEY and CDR2 SVGEGT. The CDR3 sequence: CASMSSGANVLTF. The CDR3 DNA reads as TGTGCCAGCATGAGCTCTGGGGCCAACGTCCTGACTTTC.

This clonotype was recorded a few times. This chain joins TRBV11-2 and TRBJ2-7; D ambiguous. The germline V and J ends were trimmed by 8 bases and 0 bases, with 14 bases remaining between them. From germline, CDR1 is SGHAT and CDR2 FQNNGV. This CDR3 contains 14 residues. CDR3: CASVRAPSSYEQYF. CDR3 in DNA: TGTGCCAGCGTAAGGGCACCGAGCTCCTACGAGCAGTACTTC.

This rearrangement joins TRBV10-1 to TRBJ2-7; D is ambiguous. This CDR3 region has 14 residues. The germline gives CDR1 WNHNN, CDR2 SYGVQD (reference sequence). The V and J ends lost 2 bases and 2 bases respectively, with 10 bases between them. The CDR3 DNA follows: TGCGCCAGCAGTGAGATAGGACGGACCTACGAGCAGTACTTC. Its protein is CASSEIGRTYEQYF.

The chain carries TRBV11-2 and TRBJ2-3; no clear D gene. The CDR3 totals 13 residues. The V gene's germline CDR1 is SGHAT and CDR2 FQNNGV. V was clipped by 7 bases and J by 4 bases, with 12 bases between them. The CDR3 loop is CASTPNTSDTQYF. The CDR3 DNA reads as TGTGCCAGCACCCCCAACACCTCAGATACGCAGTATTTT.

J is TRBJ2-7 and V is TRBV2; no clear D gene. Germline V gene sequence: CDR1 SNHLY, CDR2 FYNNEI. Trimming left V 0 bases short and J 6 bases short, with 15 bases between. This CDR3 has 15 residues. The CDR3 DNA follows: TGTGCCAGCAGTGAAGCCCTTCCGGCCGTGGGCGAGCAGTACTTC. It is translated as CASSEALPAVGEQYF.

This clonotype was seen a handful of times. The V gene is TRBV7-2, the J gene TRBJ2-7; D unresolved. V dropped 1 base and J dropped 0 bases, with 7 bases sitting between them. Germline lookup yields CDR1 SGHTA and CDR2 FQGNSA. CDR3 length: 14 residues. The chain's CDR3 is CASSLDSSSYEQYF. In DNA form, the CDR3 reads TGTGCCAGCAGCTTAGACTCCAGCTCCTACGAGCAGTACTTC.

V and J are TRBV2 and TRBJ2-2, with 16 bases matching TRBD2. Germline V gene sequence: CDR1 SNHLY, CDR2 FYNNEI. CDR3 length equals 18 residues. V was clipped by 0 bases and J by 5 bases; unmatched bases: 3. CDR3 coding DNA: TGTGCCAGCAGTGAAGCGGGACTAGCGGGGGGGCATACCGGGGAGCTGTTTTTT. This gives the protein CASSEAGLAGGHTGELFF.

The chain has TRBV4-3 and TRBJ2-6; D uncertain. V lost 1 base to trimming and J lost 2 bases, with 9 bases between them. The length of the CDR3 is 16 residues. CDR1 is LGHNA, CDR2 YSLEER, per germline. Here the CDR3 DNA reads TGCGCCAGCAGCCAAGGAAGGTCCCCTGGGGCCAACGTCCTGACTTTC. Its translation is CASSQGRSPGANVLTF.

This clonotype was found a few times. CDR3 amino acids: CASSRAGLAGVNEQFF. Here the CDR3 DNA reads TGTGCCAGCAGCCGTGCTGGGCTAGCGGGAGTCAATGAGCAGTTCTTC. The chain has TRBV14 and TRBJ2-1, with 10 bases aligning to TRBD2. Trimming at V came to 4 bases and at J to 6 bases, leaving 9 bases not matched to a gene. Germline-derived CDR1 and CDR2 are SGHDN and FVKESK. CDR3 size: 16 residues. Full variable domain (rest looked up from reference TRBV14 and TRBJ2-1): EAGVTQFPSHSVIEKGQTVTLRCDPISGHDNLYWYRRVMGKEIKFLLHFVKESKQDESGMPNNRFLAERTGGTYSTLKVQPAELEDSGVYFCASSRAGLAGVNEQFFGPGTRLTVL.

This sequence joins TRBV20-1 and TRBJ2-1, with 12 bases aligning to TRBD2. The CDR3 runs 15 residues. The ends lost 5 bases at V and 3 bases at J; junction bases unmatched: 5. Germline values: CDR1 DFQATT, CDR2 SNEGSKA (reference sequence). The CDR3 protein is CSAQTSGSLYNEQFF. The CDR3 nucleotides read TGCAGTGCTCAGACTAGCGGGAGCCTCTACAATGAGCAGTTCTTC.

The chain employs TRBV7-3 and TRBJ2-1; TRBD2 matches at 16 bases. Unmatched junction bases numbered 5, after V lost 8 bases and J lost 7 bases. This CDR3 is 15 amino acids long. Germline V gene data show CDR1 as SGHTA and CDR2 as FQGTGA. CDR3 sequence reads: CASSGLAGGRNEQFF. In nucleotides, the CDR3 is TGTGCCAGCTCGGGACTAGCGGGGGGGCGGAATGAGCAGTTCTTC.

This chain uses TRBV5-4 with TRBJ2-3, with a tentative D call TRBD2 (6 bases). Germline CDR1 is SGHNT and CDR2 is YYREEE (reference sequence). V was clipped by 4 bases and J by 5 bases, with 14 bases between them. The CDR3 consists of 14 residues. As DNA, the CDR3 is TGTGCCAGCAGCCGGCGGGGCCGTGGAGATACGCAGTATTTT. Translation gives CASSRRGRGDTQYF.

This clonotype was detected only a few times. This chain uses TRBV14 with TRBJ1-6, with TRBD1 matching 8 bases. With 4 bases clipped from V and 5 bases from J, the junction kept 4 bases outside the gene matches. The CDR3 consists of 15 residues. CDR1 SGHDN and CDR2 FVKESK come from the germline V gene. The CDR3 sequence is CASSRWTGNNSPLHF. CDR3 DNA: TGTGCCAGCAGCCGCTGGACAGGGAATAATTCACCCCTCCACTTT.

CDR3 bases: TGTGCCAGCAGTGACCCGGGACAGGGAGATGAAAAACTGTTTTTT. Translating it yields CASSDPGQGDEKLFF. The rearrangement uses TRBV25-1 and TRBJ1-4, with 9 bases that match TRBD1. CDR1 MGHDK and CDR2 SYGVNS come from the germline V gene. V trimming: 3 bases; J trimming: 6 bases; junction bases outside the gene matches: 5. This CDR3 region has 15 residues.

The chain combines TRBV6-2 or TRBV6-3 with TRBJ1-1; 9 bases agree with TRBD1. CDR3 length: 14 residues. The germline V gene encodes CDR1 MNHEY and CDR2 SVGEGT. With 6 bases clipped from V and 4 bases from J, the junction kept 6 bases outside the gene matches. The DNA for the CDR3 is TGTGCCAGCAGGTTTTCGACAGGGGGCACTGAAGCTTTCTTT. Protein product: CASRFSTGGTEAFF.

This clonotype was found a few times. This chain joins TRBV15 and TRBJ2-7; no firm D call. The V end was cut by 4 bases, the J end by 5 bases, with 12 bases between. The V gene's germline CDR1 is LNHNV and CDR2 YYDKDF (reference sequence). This CDR3 contains 13 residues. The CDR3: CATSTEPGDEQYF. The CDR3 DNA reads TGTGCCACCAGCACCGAGCCTGGGGACGAGCAGTACTTC.

This clonotype turned up a few times. This chain joins TRBV5-1 and TRBJ1-1; D may be TRBD1 (6 bases). The CDR3 extends over 13 amino acids. V was shortened by 5 bases and J by 3 bases, with 11 bases between the two germline ends. Germline CDR1 and CDR2: SGHRS and YFSETQ. The CDR3 DNA sequence: TGCGCCAGCAGTATAGACAGGTACACTGAAGCTTTCTTT. Protein sequence: CASSIDRYTEAFF. Full variable domain (remainder filled in from reference TRBV5-1 and TRBJ1-1): KAGVTQTPRYLIKTRGQQVTLSCSPISGHRSVSWYQQTPGQGLQFLFEYFSETQRNKGNFPGRFSGRQFSNSRSEMNVSTLELGDSALYLCASSIDRYTEAFFGQGTRLTVV.

This clonotype appeared a few times. The chain joins TRBV27 to TRBJ2-7, with 8 positions matching TRBD1. This CDR3 spans 14 amino acids. V dropped 0 bases and J dropped 5; count of bases not matched to a gene: 3. Germline CDR1 reads MNHEY; CDR2 reads SMNVEV (reference sequence). The CDR3 bases are TGTGCCAGCAGTTTATCAGAGACAGGGGACGAGCAGTACTTC. It translates to CASSLSETGDEQYF.

This clonotype has only a few counts. This CDR3 reads CASSWGDYEQYF. DNA for the CDR3: TGTGCCAGCAGCTGGGGTGACTACGAGCAGTACTTC. V gene TRBV7-2 combines with J gene TRBJ2-7; D unresolved. The CDR3 is 12 residues long. Between the trimmed V and J ends, which lost 4 bases and 3 bases, there was a span of 7 bases. From germline, CDR1 is SGHTA and CDR2 FQGNSA. Looking up the rest from reference TRBV7-2 and TRBJ2-7 gives the full variable domain: GAGVSQSPSNKVTEKGKDVELRCDPISGHTALYWYRQSLGQGLEFLIYFQGNSAPDKSGLPSDRFSAERTGGSVSTLTIQRTQQEDSAVYLCASSWGDYEQYFGPGTRLTVT.

The chain joins TRBV18 to TRBJ1-1; D may be TRBD1 (5 bases). Germline V gives CDR1 KGHSH, CDR2 LQKENI. The germline V and J ends were trimmed by 0 bases and 1 base, with 9 bases remaining between them. The CDR3 extends over 15 amino acids. CDR3 residues: CASSPPGGENTEAFF. Written as DNA, the CDR3 is TGTGCCAGCTCACCACCGGGGGGTGAGAACACTGAAGCTTTCTTT. Complete variable domain (other parts from reference TRBV18 and TRBJ1-1): NAGVMQNPRHLVRRRGQEARLRCSPMKGHSHVYWYRQLPEEGLKFMVYLQKENIIDESGMPKERFSAEFPKEGPSILRIQQVVRGDSAAYFCASSPPGGENTEAFFGQGTRLTVV.

The V and J genes are TRBV11-2 and TRBJ2-4, with TRBD1 as a possible D gene (5 bases). Per the germline V gene, CDR1 is SGHAT and CDR2 is FQNNGV. V lost 4 bases and J lost 1, with 23 bases in between. This CDR3 comprises 19 residues. The CDR3 bases are TGTGCCAGCAGCTCTATGACAGCCAAAGGGGTCCACGCCAAAAACATTCAGTACTTC. It codes for CASSSMTAKGVHAKNIQYF.

This chain links TRBV28 with TRBJ1-2; TRBD1 agrees at 9 bases. The V and J ends lost 5 bases and 6 bases, in that order; junction bases with no gene match: 13. This CDR3 has 16 amino acids. Germline lookup yields CDR1 MDHEN and CDR2 SYDVKM. The CDR3 is CASSRTDRGRLDGYTF. As DNA, the CDR3 is TGTGCCAGCAGTCGAACCGACAGGGGGAGATTAGATGGCTACACCTTC.

The chain has TRBV5-1 and TRBJ2-3, with 10 nucleotides matching TRBD2. CDR1 is SGHRS and CDR2 is YFSETQ in the germline V gene. Losses at the gene ends were 2 bases for V and 4 bases for J; bases not matched to a gene: 4. This CDR3 comprises 15 residues. CDR3 DNA: TGCGCCAGCAGCTTTCAGCGGGGGGGTCCAGATACGCAGTATTTT. It yields the protein CASSFQRGGPDTQYF.

The chain uses TRBV7-9 and TRBJ1-6; 8 nucleotides align to TRBD1. The length of the CDR3 is 16 residues. Germline V lookup: CDR1 SEHNR, CDR2 FQNEAQ (reference sequence). With 5 bases clipped from V and 7 bases from J, the junction kept 10 bases outside the gene matches. The CDR3 spells CASSQSATGGNSPLHF. CDR3 bases: TGTGCCAGCAGCCAATCCGCCACAGGGGGGAATTCACCCCTCCACTTT.

This clonotype turned up a few times. The chain has TRBV19 and TRBJ2-1; 7 positions match TRBD2. CDR1 is LNHDA and CDR2 is SQIVND in the germline V gene (reference sequence). V shed 4 bases and J 7 bases; nucleotides not matched to a gene: 4. The CDR3 sequence is 13 residues long. CDR3 in amino acids: CASSSGGVNEQFF. Here the CDR3 DNA reads TGTGCCAGTAGTAGCGGGGGAGTAAATGAGCAGTTCTTC.

This clonotype was counted a few times. The chain links TRBV12-3 or TRBV12-4 to TRBJ2-3; D may be TRBD1 (6 bases). V was trimmed by 6 bases and J by 2 bases, leaving 21 bases between them. The CDR3 contains 17 residues. Here the CDR3 DNA reads TGTGCCAGCAGGTCCTCCGAGGGGGACAAATACACAGATACGCAGTATTTT. Translation gives CASRSSEGDKYTDTQYF.

This clonotype was detected only a few times. This chain joins TRBV29-1 and TRBJ2-1, with D possibly matching TRBD1 (6 bases). Trimming pared 4 bases from V and 2 bases from J, leaving 12 bases between. Germline loops: CDR1 SQVTM, CDR2 ANQGSEA. The length of the CDR3 is 14 residues. The CDR3 is CSVVAGETYNEQFF. CDR3 coding DNA: TGCAGCGTTGTAGCAGGGGAAACCTACAATGAGCAGTTCTTC.